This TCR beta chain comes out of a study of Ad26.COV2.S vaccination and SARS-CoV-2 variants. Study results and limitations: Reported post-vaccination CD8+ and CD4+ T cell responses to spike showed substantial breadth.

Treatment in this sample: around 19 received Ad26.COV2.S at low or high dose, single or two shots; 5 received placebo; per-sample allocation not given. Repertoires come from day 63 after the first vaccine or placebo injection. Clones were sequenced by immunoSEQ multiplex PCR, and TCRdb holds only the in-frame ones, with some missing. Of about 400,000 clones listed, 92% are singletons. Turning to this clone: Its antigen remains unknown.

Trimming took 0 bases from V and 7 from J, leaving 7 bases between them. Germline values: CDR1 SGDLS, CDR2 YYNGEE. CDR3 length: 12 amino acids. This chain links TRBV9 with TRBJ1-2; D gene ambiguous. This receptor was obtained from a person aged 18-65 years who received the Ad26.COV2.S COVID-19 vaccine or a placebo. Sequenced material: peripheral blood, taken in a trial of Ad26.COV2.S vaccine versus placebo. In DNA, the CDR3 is TGTGCCAGCAGCGTAGCTCTGGGTGGCTACACCTTC. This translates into CASSVALGGYTF.